This TCR beta chain is from a study of identical twins listed by TCRdb under 2016. At the level of the whole study: TCR alpha and beta repertoires from monozygotic twins, unrelated adults of various ages and cord blood were deep-sequenced to test whether fetal clonotypes persist. Replicate twin experiments were performed at different times using different library preparation protocols to rule out contamination. Paper-wide results and their limitations: Fewer insertions were carried by abundant cord blood beta clonotypes; a weaker similar trend was observed in young adult naive repertoires, while no such trend was observed in memory repertoires. Because the same donors could not be followed over many years, conclusions were based on cross-sectional statistical analysis. Invariant T cells such as MAIT and iNKT could partly confound zero-insertion analyses, although diverse VJ usage argued against such confounding for most clonotypes. Compared with coincidental sharing between unrelated individuals, an excess of low generation-probability sequences was observed among out-of-frame TCR alpha sequences shared between twins. In beta out-of-frame sequences, excess twin sharing was weaker, because having fewer shared sequences lowered the signal-to-noise ratio. Recombination models systematically underestimated out-of-frame TCR alpha sharing in monozygotic twins but agreed with sharing between unrelated individuals.

Every donor in the study was a healthy Caucasian. The twin cohort comprised three pairs of female monozygotic twins, all aged roughly 18 to 30 years. Peripheral blood mononuclear cells were used as the source from which RNA for TCR libraries was isolated. The library was prepared using 5' RACE. The instrument was an Illumina HiSeq 2000. Template switching introduced a universal primer binding site; the final cDNA contained a unique molecular identifier, enabling accurate counting of TCR cDNA molecules. Specific primers in the conserved constant-segment region were used to synthesize first-strand cDNA for the TCR alpha and beta chains. To control for contamination, every cDNA library carried two barcodes: a SMART-Mk sample barcode plus Illumina barcodes. Two successive PCR steps introduced TruSeq adapter sequences along with Illumina sample barcodes. The Illumina HiSeq platform was used with custom primers to sequence TCR alpha and beta cDNA libraries. In the original analysis: MiGEC was used to process raw reads and extract unique molecular identifiers, and MiXCR was used to find CDR3 positions. For each individual, recombination models were inferred using an EM algorithm with the repgenHMM and IGoR tools. The analysis of shared clonotypes was done with the tcR package in R, with sharing normalized by the product of cloneset sizes. To study raw recombination free of thymic and clonal selection effects, out-of-frame nonproductive sequences were analyzed. The public reads were reprocessed in TCRdb via fastp at Q25 and MiXCR, keeping in-frame beta chains. When rows share a CDR3 protein, they turn into one entry using the most common DNA and genes. TCRdb assigned the V and J calls; the authors' analysis was not used. In this sample the table shows hundreds of thousands of distinct CDR3 sequences, 18% of which occur a single time. The top ten clonotypes cover around 14% of the sample.

The CDR3 holds 13 amino acids from the cysteine to the phenylalanine. Only the CDR3 DNA stays, 39 bases, in frame from base 1. CDR1 and CDR2 (SGHDT, YYEEEE) derive from the germline V gene. V and J are truncated by 2 bases and 5 bases respectively, leaving an intervening sequence of 8 bases. Only a few counts were recorded for this clonotype. The target of this receptor is not known. No much larger clonotype is one base removed from it; base qualities were not supplied. These data are also associated with another study on T cells expressing NK-cell markers. As the second publication notes: In sorted CD3+CD56+NKG2C+, CD3+CD56+NKG2C- and CD3+CD56-NKG2C+ T-cell subsets from about eight donors, TCR beta-chain repertoires were profiled. Among the eight sequenced donors, only one was HCMV-seronegative, while the other seven were HCMV-seropositive. To restrict sorting to alphabetaTCR-expressing T cells, an anti-gammadeltaTCR antibody was added in several experiments. In six donors, the dominant CD3+CD56+NKG2C+ clonotypes were among the top 10 CD8+ clonotypes and accounted for roughly 1.0-8% of CD8+ T cells. Those dominant clonotypes were again the most abundant among CD3+CD56-NKG2C+ cells in a handful of donors, at roughly 25-65%. Whether the expanded NKG2C-expressing T cell clones were specific for HCMV antigens was left unclear. Randomly selected healthy volunteers, three men and five women, were used as the eight sequenced donors. HCMV-specific IgG was detected in serum with a commercial ELISA kit to determine HCMV serostatus. For roughly 6 donors, bulk peripheral blood T-cell repertoires were also sequenced from unsorted PBMC. MIGEC was used to demultiplex reads and group reads by UMI, and MiTCR was used to assemble and quantify clonotypes. Only TCR cDNA sequences supported by at least two reads were kept to exclude erroneous sequences. The tcR package was used for downstream repertoire analysis, with clonotypes matched between fractions based on CDR3 nucleotide sequence plus V segment. VDJmatch was used to annotate antigen specificity against VDJdb, with one amino acid substitution in CDR3 allowed.

The TCR sequence derives from a young woman in good health. The chain is made from TRBV5-6 and TRBJ2-1; the D gene lacks a confident call. Sequencing was performed on PBMCs. The CDR3 protein sequence reads: CASSFSGHNEQFF. The sequenced DNA: TGTGCCAGCAGCTTCTCGGGCCACAATGAGCAGTTCTTC. Extended through the reference TRBV5-6 and TRBJ2-1 proteins, this CDR3 yields the full variable domain: DAGVTQSPTHLIKTRGQQVTLRCSPKSGHDTVSWYQQALGQGPQFIFQYYEEEERQRGNFPDRFSGHQFPNYSSELNVNALLLGDSALYLCASSFSGHNEQFFGPGTRLTVL.